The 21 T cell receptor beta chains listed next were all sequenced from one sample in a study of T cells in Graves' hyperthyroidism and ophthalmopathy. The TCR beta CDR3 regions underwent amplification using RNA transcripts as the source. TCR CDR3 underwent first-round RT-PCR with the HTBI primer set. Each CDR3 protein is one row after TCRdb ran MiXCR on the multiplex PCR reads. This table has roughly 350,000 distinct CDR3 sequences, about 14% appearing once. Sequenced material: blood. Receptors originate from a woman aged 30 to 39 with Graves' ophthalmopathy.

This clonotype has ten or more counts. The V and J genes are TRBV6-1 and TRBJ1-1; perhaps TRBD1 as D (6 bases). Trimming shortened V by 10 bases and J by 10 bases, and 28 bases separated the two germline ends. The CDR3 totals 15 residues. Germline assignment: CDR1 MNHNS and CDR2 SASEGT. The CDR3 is CAIAKGTPVFWGAFF. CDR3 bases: TGTGCCATCGCCAAGGGGACACCGGTGTTTTGGGGAGCTTTCTTT.

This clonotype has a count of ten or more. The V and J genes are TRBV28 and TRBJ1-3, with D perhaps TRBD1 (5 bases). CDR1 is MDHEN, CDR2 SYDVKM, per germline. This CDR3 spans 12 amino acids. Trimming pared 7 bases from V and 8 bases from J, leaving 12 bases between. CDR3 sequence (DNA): TGTGCCAGCAAGGAGGGGATGGACACCATATATTTT. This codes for CASKEGMDTIYF.

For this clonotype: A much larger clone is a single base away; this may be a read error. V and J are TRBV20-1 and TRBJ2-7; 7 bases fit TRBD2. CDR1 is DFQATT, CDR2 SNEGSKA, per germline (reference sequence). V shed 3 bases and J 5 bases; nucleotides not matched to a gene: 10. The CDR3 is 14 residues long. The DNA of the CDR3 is TGCAGTGCTAGGAGGGAGGGGAATTGGAACGAGCAGTACTTC. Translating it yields CSARREGNWNEQYF.

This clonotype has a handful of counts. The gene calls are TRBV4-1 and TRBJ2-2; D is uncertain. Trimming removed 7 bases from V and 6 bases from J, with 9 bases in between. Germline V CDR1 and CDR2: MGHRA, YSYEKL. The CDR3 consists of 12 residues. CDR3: CASTTPSGELFF. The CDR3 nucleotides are TGCGCCAGCACTACACCCTCCGGGGAGCTGTTTTTT.

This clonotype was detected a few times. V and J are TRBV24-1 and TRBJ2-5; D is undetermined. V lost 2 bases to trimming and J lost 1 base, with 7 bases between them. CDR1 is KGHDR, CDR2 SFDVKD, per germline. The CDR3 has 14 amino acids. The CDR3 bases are TGTGCCACCAGTGATTCCCCAGCCCAAGAGACCCAGTACTTC. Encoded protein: CATSDSPAQETQYF.

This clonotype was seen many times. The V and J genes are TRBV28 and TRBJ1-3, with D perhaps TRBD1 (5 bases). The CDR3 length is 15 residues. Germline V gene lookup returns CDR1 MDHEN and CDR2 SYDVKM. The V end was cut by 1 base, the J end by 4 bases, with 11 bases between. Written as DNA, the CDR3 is TGTGCCAGCAGTTTATCAGGGAATTACGGAAACACCATATATTTT. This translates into CASSLSGNYGNTIYF.

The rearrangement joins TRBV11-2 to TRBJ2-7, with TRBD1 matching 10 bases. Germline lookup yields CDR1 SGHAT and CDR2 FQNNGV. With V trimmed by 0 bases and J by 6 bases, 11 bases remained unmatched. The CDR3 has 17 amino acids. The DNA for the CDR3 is TGTGCCAGCAGCTTAGATTGTCCGGGACAGGGGTTTTGCGAGCAGTACTTC. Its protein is CASSLDCPGQGFCEQYF.

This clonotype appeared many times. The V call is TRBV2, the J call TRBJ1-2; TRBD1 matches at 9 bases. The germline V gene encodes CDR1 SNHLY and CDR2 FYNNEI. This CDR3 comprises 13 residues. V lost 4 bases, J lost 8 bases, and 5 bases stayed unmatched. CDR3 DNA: TGTGCCAGCAGTGGTCGGACAGGGGACGGCTACACCTTC. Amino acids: CASSGRTGDGYTF.

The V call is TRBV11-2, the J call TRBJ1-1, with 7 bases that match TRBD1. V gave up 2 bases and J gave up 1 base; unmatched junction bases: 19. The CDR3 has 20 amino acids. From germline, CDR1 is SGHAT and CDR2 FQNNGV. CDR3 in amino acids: CASSLSLGSTGAYSNTEAFF. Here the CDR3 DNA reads TGTGCCAGCAGCTTATCCCTGGGGTCCACAGGGGCTTATTCGAACACTGAAGCTTTCTTT.

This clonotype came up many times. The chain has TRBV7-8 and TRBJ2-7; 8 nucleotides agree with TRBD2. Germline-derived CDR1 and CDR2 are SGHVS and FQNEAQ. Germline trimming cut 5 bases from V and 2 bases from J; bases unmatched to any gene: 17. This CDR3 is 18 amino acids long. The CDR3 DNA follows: TGTGCCAGCAGCGAAGCGTCCGGGAGCGGGGGAATGACCTACGAGCAGTACTTC. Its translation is CASSEASGSGGMTYEQYF.

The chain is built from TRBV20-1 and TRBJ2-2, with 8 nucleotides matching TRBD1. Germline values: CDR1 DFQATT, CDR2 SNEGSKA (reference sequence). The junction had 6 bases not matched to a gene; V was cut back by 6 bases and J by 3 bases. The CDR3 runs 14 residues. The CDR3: CSARTGSDTGELFF. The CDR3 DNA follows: TGCAGTGCACGGACAGGGTCGGACACCGGGGAGCTGTTTTTT.

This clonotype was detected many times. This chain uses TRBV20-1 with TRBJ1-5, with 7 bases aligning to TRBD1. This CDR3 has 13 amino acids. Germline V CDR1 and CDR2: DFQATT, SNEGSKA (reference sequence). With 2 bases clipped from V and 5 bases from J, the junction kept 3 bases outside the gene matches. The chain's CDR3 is CSARPGTDQPQHF. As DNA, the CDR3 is TGCAGTGCTAGACCAGGGACAGATCAGCCCCAGCATTTT.

The DNA of the CDR3 is TGCGCCAGCAGCCAAGACGGGGGGGGGGCGCGTCAGCCCCAGCATTTT. As protein: CASSQDGGGARQPQHF. The rearrangement links TRBV4-1 to TRBJ1-5; a weak D match, TRBD1 (6 bases). The germline gives CDR1 MGHRA, CDR2 YSYEKL. The CDR3 contains 16 residues. Trimming stripped 0 bases from V and 6 bases from J, with 15 bases between.

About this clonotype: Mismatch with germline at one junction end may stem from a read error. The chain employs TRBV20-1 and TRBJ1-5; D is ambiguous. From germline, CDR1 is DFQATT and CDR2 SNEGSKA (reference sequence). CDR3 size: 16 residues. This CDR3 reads CSARGLVDYSNQAQHF. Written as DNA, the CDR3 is TGCAGTGCTAGAGGCTTGGTAGATTATAGCAATCAGGCCCAGCATTTT.

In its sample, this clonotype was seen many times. The CDR3 is CATRQGFYGEQFF. CDR3 DNA: TGTGCCACCCGACAGGGATTTTACGGTGAGCAGTTCTTC. The rearrangement uses TRBV5-6 and TRBJ2-1; 7 bases agree with TRBD1. V was pared by 9 bases and J by 9 bases, with 12 bases of the junction left unmatched. From germline, CDR1 is SGHDT and CDR2 YYEEEE. The CDR3 extends over 13 amino acids.

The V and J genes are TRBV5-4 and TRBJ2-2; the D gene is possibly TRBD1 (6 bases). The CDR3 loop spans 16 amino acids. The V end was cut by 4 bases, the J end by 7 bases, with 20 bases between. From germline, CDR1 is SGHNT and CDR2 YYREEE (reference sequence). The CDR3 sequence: CASSPPGGESGGELFF. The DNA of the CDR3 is TGTGCCAGCAGCCCGCCTGGGGGCGAGTCCGGCGGGGAGCTGTTTTTT.

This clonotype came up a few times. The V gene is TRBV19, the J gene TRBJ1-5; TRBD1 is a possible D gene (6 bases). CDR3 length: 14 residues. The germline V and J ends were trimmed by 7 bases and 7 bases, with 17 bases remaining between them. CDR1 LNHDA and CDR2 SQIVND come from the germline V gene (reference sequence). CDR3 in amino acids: CASNKQGARQPQHF. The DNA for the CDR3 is TGTGCCAGTAATAAACAGGGTGCAAGGCAGCCCCAGCATTTT.

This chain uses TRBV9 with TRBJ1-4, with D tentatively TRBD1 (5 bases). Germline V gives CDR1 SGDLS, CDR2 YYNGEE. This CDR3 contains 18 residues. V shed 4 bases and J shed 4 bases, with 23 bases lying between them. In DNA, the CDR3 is TGTGCCAGCAGCACCACCCCCACGACAGTCAGCGGTAATGAAAAACTGTTTTTT. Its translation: CASSTTPTTVSGNEKLFF.

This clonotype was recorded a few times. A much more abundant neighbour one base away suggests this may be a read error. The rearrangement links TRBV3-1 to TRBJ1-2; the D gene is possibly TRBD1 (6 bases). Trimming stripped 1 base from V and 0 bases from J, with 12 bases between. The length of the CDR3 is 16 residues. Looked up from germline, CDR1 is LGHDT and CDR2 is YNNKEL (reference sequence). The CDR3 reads CASSQARGGSNYGYTF. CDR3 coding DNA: TGTGCCAGCAGCCAAGCGAGAGGGGGTTCTAACTATGGCTACACCTTC. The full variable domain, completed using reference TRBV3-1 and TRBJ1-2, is DTAVSQTPKYLVTQMGNDKSIKCEQNLGHDTMYWYKQDSKKFLKIMFSYNNKELIINETVPNRFSPKSPDKAHLNLHINSLELGDSAVYFCASSQARGGSNYGYTFGSGTRLTVV.

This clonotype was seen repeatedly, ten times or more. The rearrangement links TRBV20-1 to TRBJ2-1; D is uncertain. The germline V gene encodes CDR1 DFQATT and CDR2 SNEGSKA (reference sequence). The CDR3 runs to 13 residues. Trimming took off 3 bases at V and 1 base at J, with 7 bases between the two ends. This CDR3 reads CSASPVSYNEQFF. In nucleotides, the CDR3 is TGCAGTGCTAGCCCGGTTTCCTACAATGAGCAGTTCTTC.

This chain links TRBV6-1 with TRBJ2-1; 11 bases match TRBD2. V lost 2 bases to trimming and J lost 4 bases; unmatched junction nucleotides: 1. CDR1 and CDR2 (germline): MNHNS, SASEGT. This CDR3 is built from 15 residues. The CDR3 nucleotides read TGTGCCAGCAGTGAAAGGACTAGCGGGTACAATGAGCAGTTCTTC. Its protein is CASSERTSGYNEQFF.